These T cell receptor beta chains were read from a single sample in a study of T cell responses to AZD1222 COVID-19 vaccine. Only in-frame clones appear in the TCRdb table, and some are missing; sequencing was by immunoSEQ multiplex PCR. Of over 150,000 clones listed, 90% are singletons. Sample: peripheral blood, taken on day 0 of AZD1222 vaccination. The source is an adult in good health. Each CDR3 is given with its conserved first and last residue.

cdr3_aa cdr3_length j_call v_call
CASSYSGRGFGYTF 14 TRBJ1-2 TRBV6-5
CASSYRGGNTIYF 13 TRBJ1-3 TRBV27
CASRPAGQGNYGYTF 15 TRBJ1-2 TRBV5-4
CASSLRTGREAFF 13 TRBJ1-1 TRBV5-4
CASRWGTYGYTF 12 TRBJ1-2 TRBV19
CASSTGTGGGTEAFF 15 TRBJ1-1 TRBV5-1
CASSPGHRDPEKLFF 15 TRBJ1-4 TRBV3-1/TRBV3-2
CAHRDRVPGEVQETQYF 17 TRBJ2-5 TRBV21-1
CASSQDFGTGHGELFF 16 TRBJ2-2 TRBV4-3
CASSVDRGFCRDTQYF 16 TRBJ2-3 TRBV10-1
CASSRTGTFSYEQYF 15 TRBJ2-7 TRBV9
CASSGQQGTEAFF 13 TRBJ1-1 TRBV25-1
CAISESKGLRQTQYF 15 TRBJ2-5 TRBV10-3
CASGGERNQPQHF 13 TRBJ1-5 TRBV12-3/TRBV12-4
CASSTGQGGYTF 12 TRBJ1-2 TRBV5-4
CASSKSAGGALGEQYF 16 TRBJ2-7 TRBV21-1
CASRGTANTGELFF 14 TRBJ2-2 TRBV19
CASIKGGSSYNEQFF 15 TRBJ2-1 TRBV7-2
CASSTQGASYYEQYF 15 TRBJ2-7 TRBV5-5
CASSVGRGSISGNTIYF 17 TRBJ1-3 TRBV9
CASSNRQGRTEAFF 14 TRBJ1-1 TRBV7-9
CASSGAFGYTF 11 TRBJ1-2 TRBV27
CASRVAPEAFF 11 TRBJ1-1 TRBV2
CASSQGSGRARNTIYF 16 TRBJ1-3 TRBV3-1/TRBV3-2
CASSLGPGQSTDTQYF 16 TRBJ2-3 TRBV7-9
CASSQASGVNEQYF 14 TRBJ2-7 TRBV6-1
CASSLSVGGELFF 13 TRBJ2-2 TRBV27
CASSLEGQGAYEQYF 15 TRBJ2-7 TRBV13
CASSPGLMNTEAFF 14 TRBJ1-1 TRBV5-5
CASGAGVMSYEQYF 14 TRBJ2-7 TRBV11-2
CASSVAPGLAGGTDTQYF 18 TRBJ2-3 TRBV9
CASSAYRGRDTGELFF 16 TRBJ2-2 TRBV5-6
CASRLQRGDEQFF 13 TRBJ2-1 TRBV6-5
CASRRGTEAFF 11 TRBJ1-1 TRBV6-5
CASTDRANTEAFF 13 TRBJ1-1 TRBV6-5
CASSPRETQYF 11 TRBJ2-5 TRBV18
CASSQDPQGVLNTEAFF 17 TRBJ1-1 TRBV3-1/TRBV3-2
CASSGLNYGYTF 12 TRBJ1-2 TRBV19
CASSSGGTNSRNTIYF 16 TRBJ1-3 TRBV7-2
CAWRAGRGSTDTQYF 15 TRBJ2-3 TRBV30
CASSEVGQGGGYGYTF 16 TRBJ1-2 TRBV2
CASSIILAGAKNEQFF 16 TRBJ2-1 TRBV19
CASRRPGARDTEAFF 15 TRBJ1-1 TRBV3-1/TRBV3-2
CASSPGQLLTNTEAFF 16 TRBJ1-1 TRBV18
CASSYDPGNQPQHF 14 TRBJ1-5 TRBV5-1
CASRSQGVNQPQHF 14 TRBJ1-5 TRBV6-5
CASSYSPGAGELFF 14 TRBJ2-2 TRBV4-3
CAWSGTGDQPQHF 13 TRBJ1-5 TRBV30
CASSSPTQGSYGYTF 15 TRBJ1-2 TRBV6-2/TRBV6-3
CASRKTSADNYEQYF 15 TRBJ2-7 TRBV10-2
CASSPQTRGSNTEAFF 16 TRBJ1-1 TRBV18
CASTTGGVWDTQYF 14 TRBJ2-3 TRBV28